These T cell receptor beta chains were read from a single sample in a study of beta chain features in type 1 diabetes. Assay: immunoSEQ multiplex PCR; the TCRdb copy retains only in-frame clones and omits some. The table lists under 350,000 clones, roughly an eighth of them singletons. The sequencing input was naive CD4+ T cells from blood. These receptors originate from a man aged 25 to 40 with type 1 diabetes. The CDR3 runs from the conserved cysteine through the conserved F or W. Each record gives: D gene, J gene, V gene, clone size, CDR3 DNA, CDR3 protein. D genes are given only for firm matches. Clone size appears in some rows only: once, few, many, or a class for an expanded clone.

d_call: TRBD1
j_call: TRBJ1-1
v_call: TRBV15
clone_size: few
cdr3_nt: TGTGCCACCAGCAGACCGGGACAGACGAACACTGAAGCTTTCTTT
cdr3_aa: CATSRPGQTNTEAFF

d_call: TRBD2
j_call: TRBJ2-1
v_call: TRBV11-2
clone_size: few
cdr3_nt: TGTGCCAGCTCATACCTGGGCGGGAGGGCCTCGTACAATGAGCAGTTCTTC
cdr3_aa: CASSYLGGRASYNEQFF

d_call: TRBD2
j_call: TRBJ2-3
v_call: TRBV7-2
clone_size: -
cdr3_nt: TGTGCCAGCAAGGAGGCGGGAGGGCCAACAGATACGCAGTATTTT
cdr3_aa: CASKEAGGPTDTQYF

d_call: TRBD2
j_call: TRBJ2-5
v_call: TRBV7-9
clone_size: -
cdr3_nt: TGTGCCAGCAGCTCCCGACTAGCGGGAGTAGGCGAGACCCAGTACTTC
cdr3_aa: CASSSRLAGVGETQYF

d_call: TRBD1
j_call: TRBJ1-4
v_call: TRBV5-6
clone_size: -
cdr3_nt: TGTGCCAGCAGTCACCCCACAGGCAGGGGGAAAGAAACTAATGAAAAACTGTTTTTT
cdr3_aa: CASSHPTGRGKETNEKLFF

d_call: -
j_call: TRBJ2-1
v_call: TRBV19
clone_size: -
cdr3_nt: TGTGCCAGTAGGACCCAGGGAAACGAGCAGTTCTTC
cdr3_aa: CASRTQGNEQFF

d_call: TRBD1
j_call: TRBJ2-5
v_call: TRBV14
clone_size: -
cdr3_nt: TGTGCCAGCAGCCAACCACCCGACAGGGGGCATTTCAGGAGAGAGACCCAGTACTTC
cdr3_aa: CASSQPPDRGHFRRETQYF

d_call: TRBD1
j_call: TRBJ2-1
v_call: TRBV9
clone_size: -
cdr3_nt: TGTGCCAGCAGCGTAGGGGGACAGCAAACCTACAATGAGCAGTTCTTC
cdr3_aa: CASSVGGQQTYNEQFF

d_call: -
j_call: TRBJ1-1
v_call: TRBV7-2
clone_size: -
cdr3_nt: TGTGCCAGCAGAACGAATTCGGGGAACACTGAAGCTTTCTTT
cdr3_aa: CASRTNSGNTEAFF

d_call: TRBD2
j_call: TRBJ2-3
v_call: TRBV25-1
clone_size: -
cdr3_nt: TGTGCCAGCAGTGATCCGTCGGGGGGGGATACGCAGTATTTT
cdr3_aa: CASSDPSGGDTQYF

d_call: -
j_call: TRBJ2-3
v_call: TRBV4-1
clone_size: -
cdr3_nt: TGCGCCAGCAGCCAAGATCGAGGACTACACACAGATACGCAGTATTTT
cdr3_aa: CASSQDRGLHTDTQYF

d_call: TRBD2
j_call: TRBJ2-7
v_call: TRBV7-6
clone_size: few
cdr3_nt: TGTGCCAGCAGCTTAGCCCCTTTAGCGGGAGGGACGCTCTACGAGCAGTACTTC
cdr3_aa: CASSLAPLAGGTLYEQYF

d_call: TRBD1
j_call: TRBJ1-5
v_call: TRBV5-4
clone_size: -
cdr3_nt: TGTGCCAGCAGCGGCGACAGGGATCAGCCCCAGCATTTT
cdr3_aa: CASSGDRDQPQHF

d_call: TRBD2
j_call: TRBJ2-5
v_call: TRBV19
clone_size: -
cdr3_nt: TGTGCCAGTAGTACTCGACTAGCGGGAGCCGTACGTCAAGAGACCCAGTACTTC
cdr3_aa: CASSTRLAGAVRQETQYF

d_call: -
j_call: TRBJ2-1
v_call: TRBV11-1
clone_size: -
cdr3_nt: TGTGCCAGCAGCTTAACCGCGAACAATGAGCAGTTCTTC
cdr3_aa: CASSLTANNEQFF

d_call: -
j_call: TRBJ2-2
v_call: TRBV5-1
clone_size: few
cdr3_nt: TGCGCCAGCTTTAACACCGAGAACACCGGGGAGCTGTTTTTT
cdr3_aa: CASFNTENTGELFF

d_call: -
j_call: TRBJ2-1
v_call: TRBV19
clone_size: -
cdr3_nt: TGTGCCACAGGTGGGGCAATCCACAATGAGCAGTTCTTC
cdr3_aa: CATGGAIHNEQFF

d_call: TRBD2
j_call: TRBJ2-3
v_call: TRBV5-1
clone_size: -
cdr3_nt: TGCGCCAGCAGTCCGGGGGGTCGGGGGTTGACAGATACGCAGTATTTT
cdr3_aa: CASSPGGRGLTDTQYF

d_call: -
j_call: TRBJ2-5
v_call: TRBV21-1
clone_size: -
cdr3_nt: TGTGCCAGCAGGAAGGGGGGGACTAGCGTACAGGAGACCCAGTACTTC
cdr3_aa: CASRKGGTSVQETQYF

d_call: TRBD2
j_call: TRBJ2-4
v_call: TRBV5-1
clone_size: -
cdr3_nt: TGCGCCAGCAGCTTGGACCCTAGCGGGAGGGCCTTTGGCATTCAGTACTTC
cdr3_aa: CASSLDPSGRAFGIQYF

d_call: TRBD1
j_call: TRBJ1-2
v_call: TRBV6-5
clone_size: -
cdr3_nt: TGTGCCAGCAGTTACTCAGGGACAGGGGGCTATGGCTACACCTTC
cdr3_aa: CASSYSGTGGYGYTF

d_call: -
j_call: TRBJ2-2
v_call: TRBV11-1
clone_size: few
cdr3_nt: TGTGCCAGCCAACTGTCGAACACCGGGGAGCTGTTTTTT
cdr3_aa: CASQLSNTGELFF

d_call: -
j_call: TRBJ1-1
v_call: TRBV7-2
clone_size: once
cdr3_nt: TGTGCCAGCAGCGGCAGGGGGAACACTGAAGCTTTCTTT
cdr3_aa: CASSGRGNTEAFF

d_call: -
j_call: TRBJ1-1
v_call: TRBV7-9
clone_size: -
cdr3_nt: TGTGCCAGCAGCTTAGGGGGCGGACAGATTGAAGCTTTCTTT
cdr3_aa: CASSLGGGQIEAFF

d_call: -
j_call: TRBJ2-5
v_call: TRBV18
clone_size: few
cdr3_nt: TGTGCCAGCTCACCGCAAGACATAAGCCAAGAGACCCAGTACTTC
cdr3_aa: CASSPQDISQETQYF

d_call: TRBD1
j_call: TRBJ2-5
v_call: TRBV27
clone_size: few
cdr3_nt: TGTGCCAGCAGTTTAAGTACAGCAGGGGGACAGACCCAGTACTTC
cdr3_aa: CASSLSTAGGQTQYF

d_call: TRBD1
j_call: TRBJ2-5
v_call: TRBV5-1
clone_size: few
cdr3_nt: TGCGCCAGCAGCCCGACAGGGACCCAAGAGACCCAGTACTTC
cdr3_aa: CASSPTGTQETQYF

d_call: -
j_call: TRBJ1-1
v_call: TRBV2
clone_size: -
cdr3_nt: TGTGCCAGCAGTACAGAACAGACGACTGAAGCTTTCTTT
cdr3_aa: CASSTEQTTEAFF

d_call: -
j_call: TRBJ2-5
v_call: TRBV6-6
clone_size: -
cdr3_nt: TGTGCCAGCAGAAGGGGTCAGGAGACCCAGTACTTC
cdr3_aa: CASRRGQETQYF

d_call: -
j_call: TRBJ1-1
v_call: TRBV2
clone_size: few
cdr3_nt: TGTGCCAGCAGTATGAACATGAACACTGAAGCTTTCTTT
cdr3_aa: CASSMNMNTEAFF

d_call: TRBD1
j_call: TRBJ1-1
v_call: TRBV13
clone_size: -
cdr3_nt: TGTGCCAGCAGCCTGAGACAGGGGGGCACTGAAGCTTTCTTT
cdr3_aa: CASSLRQGGTEAFF

d_call: -
j_call: TRBJ2-1
v_call: TRBV18
clone_size: -
cdr3_nt: TGTGCCAGCTCACCCCCGGGTCTGGCCCGGGATTTTTACTACAATGAGCAGTTCTTC
cdr3_aa: CASSPPGLARDFYYNEQFF

d_call: TRBD1
j_call: TRBJ2-1
v_call: TRBV25-1
clone_size: -
cdr3_nt: TGTGCCAGCAGTGAATTGAGACAGGGTATAGGTAATGAGCAGTTCTTC
cdr3_aa: CASSELRQGIGNEQFF

d_call: -
j_call: TRBJ1-2
v_call: TRBV7-9
clone_size: -
cdr3_nt: TGTGCCAGCAGCTTAGAAGAAGCATATGGCTACACCTTC
cdr3_aa: CASSLEEAYGYTF

d_call: -
j_call: TRBJ2-3
v_call: TRBV6-1
clone_size: -
cdr3_nt: TGTGCCAGCAGCAGAGACATCCCAGATACGCAGTATTTT
cdr3_aa: CASSRDIPDTQYF

d_call: -
j_call: TRBJ2-2
v_call: TRBV11-2
clone_size: -
cdr3_nt: TGTGCCAGCAGCTTAACAGTACCCGACACCGGGGAGCTGTTTTTT
cdr3_aa: CASSLTVPDTGELFF

d_call: -
j_call: TRBJ2-2
v_call: TRBV29-1
clone_size: few
cdr3_nt: TGCAGCGTTGGCTCAGGGGGGACCGGGGAGCTGTTTTTT
cdr3_aa: CSVGSGGTGELFF

d_call: TRBD2
j_call: TRBJ2-5
v_call: TRBV5-1
clone_size: -
cdr3_nt: TGCGCCAGCGACCTGGGACTAGCGGGAGGCGGTGAGACCCAGTACTTC
cdr3_aa: CASDLGLAGGGETQYF

d_call: -
j_call: TRBJ2-3
v_call: TRBV9
clone_size: -
cdr3_nt: TGTGCCAGCAGCGTCACGGACCAGAGGGACACAGATACGCAGTATTTT
cdr3_aa: CASSVTDQRDTDTQYF

d_call: -
j_call: TRBJ2-5
v_call: TRBV15
clone_size: few
cdr3_nt: TGTGCCACCAGCAGAGATAGGGGGTATGAGACCCAGTACTTC
cdr3_aa: CATSRDRGYETQYF

d_call: -
j_call: TRBJ2-7
v_call: TRBV30
clone_size: -
cdr3_nt: TGTGCCTGGAGTGTCTGGGGGGTTAGAGACGAGCAGTACTTC
cdr3_aa: CAWSVWGVRDEQYF

d_call: TRBD2
j_call: TRBJ2-5
v_call: TRBV28
clone_size: few
cdr3_nt: TGTGCCAGCAGCGGATCGAGAGCGGGAGAAGAGACCCAGTACTTC
cdr3_aa: CASSGSRAGEETQYF

d_call: -
j_call: TRBJ1-2
v_call: TRBV2
clone_size: few
cdr3_nt: TGTGCCACCTGGGACACTAACTATGGCTACACCTTC
cdr3_aa: CATWDTNYGYTF

d_call: TRBD1
j_call: TRBJ2-2
v_call: TRBV7-9
clone_size: -
cdr3_nt: TGTGCCAGCAGCTTCGCGGACAGGGTTAACACCGGGGAGCTGTTTTTT
cdr3_aa: CASSFADRVNTGELFF

d_call: -
j_call: TRBJ1-2
v_call: TRBV28
clone_size: few
cdr3_nt: TGTGCCAGCAGTGCACACTCTCAGGGGTATGGCTACACCTTC
cdr3_aa: CASSAHSQGYGYTF

d_call: -
j_call: TRBJ1-2
v_call: TRBV27
clone_size: -
cdr3_nt: TGTGCCAGCAGTTCCCAGGGTTCCTATGGCTACACCTTC
cdr3_aa: CASSSQGSYGYTF

d_call: -
j_call: TRBJ1-5
v_call: TRBV2
clone_size: few
cdr3_nt: TGTGCCAGCAGTGATGGAGGCAATCAGCCCCAGCATTTT
cdr3_aa: CASSDGGNQPQHF

d_call: -
j_call: TRBJ2-7
v_call: TRBV9
clone_size: few
cdr3_nt: TGTGCCAGCAGCGTAGAAAGGGGTGGTTACGAGCAGTACTTC
cdr3_aa: CASSVERGGYEQYF

d_call: -
j_call: TRBJ2-7
v_call: TRBV7-9
clone_size: few
cdr3_nt: TGTGCCAGCAGCTTAGGAGTTTACTACGAGCAGTACTTC
cdr3_aa: CASSLGVYYEQYF

d_call: TRBD2
j_call: TRBJ2-5
v_call: TRBV6-5
clone_size: -
cdr3_nt: TGTGCCAGCAGTAAGGGAGGGGAGACCCAGTACTTC
cdr3_aa: CASSKGGETQYF